In its sample, the clone carrying this TCR beta chain was seen a few times. The sample originates from a study of tumor-infiltrating lymphocytes in primary liver carcinoma. In the study overall: Patients comprised men and women whose ages fell between 30 and 69 years. Staged T1-T3 N0M0, the tumors had sizes that ranged from about 4.2 to 11 cm across.

The germline V and J ends were trimmed by 2 bases and 10 bases, with 18 bases remaining between them. The CDR3 spans 14 residues. Co-extraction of RNA and DNA was performed on roughly 17-32 mg of unsorted bulk tissue. cDNA specific to TCR beta was made from 450 to 500 ng of total RNA, with a constant-region primer employed for priming. ARM-PCR was slightly modified, and three nested multiplex PCR rounds with it gave rise to the TCR beta libraries. The two initial PCR rounds, about 9 cycles each, used TRBV1-TRBV30 forward and C-beta reverse primers. Each CDR3 protein is one row after TCRdb ran MiXCR on the multiplex PCR reads. The repertoire consists of about 23,000 distinct CDR3 sequences, with around 77% occurring once and the leading ten covering around 33%.

What was sequenced was liver tumor tissue from sampling region 5. Subset of the sample: tumor region T5, tumor centre. This chain uses TRBV12-3 or TRBV12-4 with TRBJ2-7, with TRBD2 as a possible D gene (6 bases). The source of this sequence is a woman under 40 with primary liver carcinoma and hepatitis B virus infection. CDR3 bases: TGTGCCAGCAGTTTATCGCCGGAGGGCGTGAAACAGTACTTC. It translates to CASSLSPEGVKQYF.